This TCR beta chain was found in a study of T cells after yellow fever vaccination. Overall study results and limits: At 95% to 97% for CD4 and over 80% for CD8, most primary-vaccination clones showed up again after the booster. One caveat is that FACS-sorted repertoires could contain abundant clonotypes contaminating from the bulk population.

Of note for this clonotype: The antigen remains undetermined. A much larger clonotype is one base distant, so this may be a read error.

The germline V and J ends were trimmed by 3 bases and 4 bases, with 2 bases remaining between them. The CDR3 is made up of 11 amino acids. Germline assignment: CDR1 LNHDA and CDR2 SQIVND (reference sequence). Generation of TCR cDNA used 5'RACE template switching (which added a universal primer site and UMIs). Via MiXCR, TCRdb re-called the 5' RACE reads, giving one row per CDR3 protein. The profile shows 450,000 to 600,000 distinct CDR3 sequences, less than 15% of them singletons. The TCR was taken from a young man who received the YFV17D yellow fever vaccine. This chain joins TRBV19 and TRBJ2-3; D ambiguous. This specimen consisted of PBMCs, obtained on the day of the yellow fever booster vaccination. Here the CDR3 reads CASSISDTQYF. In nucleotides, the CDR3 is TGTGCCAGTAGTATCTCAGATACGCAGTATTTT.